This TCR beta chain was sequenced during a study of blood T cell repertoires in COVID-19. Looking at the study overall: Sources were T cells, B-cell-depleted T cells, or PBMCs; the material itself was cDNA or gDNA.

Germline V gene lookup returns CDR1 LNHDA and CDR2 SQIVND (reference sequence). With 4 bases clipped from V and 5 bases from J, the junction kept 7 bases outside the gene matches. The CDR3 is 14 residues long. Assay: immunoSEQ multiplex PCR; the TCRdb copy retains only in-frame clones and omits some. In the table there are under 200,000 clones, roughly 91% of which are singletons. The count of this clone is one. This sequence originates from a man aged 35-49 years with active or convalescent COVID-19. The chain joins TRBV19 to TRBJ1-2, with 7 nucleotides matching TRBD1. The material sequenced was peripheral blood. CDR3: CASSRDRVNYGYTF. The CDR3 nucleotides read TGTGCCAGTAGTAGAGACAGGGTGAATTATGGCTACACCTTC. Variable domain in full (rest from reference TRBV19 and TRBJ1-2): DGGITQSPKYLFRKEGQNVTLSCEQNLNHDAMYWYRQDPGQGLRLIYYSQIVNDFQKGDIAEGYSVSREKKESFPLTVTSAQKNPTAFYLCASSRDRVNYGYTFGSGTRLTVV.